The clone carrying this TCR beta chain is deemed medium-sized. What it recognizes is unknown. The data were produced by immunoSEQ multiplex PCR, yet TCRdb's version contains in-frame clones alone and is incomplete. Of about 100,000 clones detected, approximately 88% appear once; the ten largest clones hold just over 5.5%. Collection occurred without any documented infections or immune events in donors. The data were taken from a study of identifying expanded T cells in peripheral blood. General study findings and limits: Across healthy donors, higher total template counts meant significantly greater approximately two-week count variance. Technical replicates showed about 1.1 changed clones; about 2 weeks 15 to 20; four weeks 19.

Sequenced sample: blood. The source is a person between 18 and 70 years old in good health.

CDR3 amino acids: CASSLEVFSTYGYTF. Here the CDR3 DNA reads TGCGCCAGCAGCTTGGAGGTCTTTTCGACGTATGGCTACACCTTC. The chain recombines TRBV5-1 with TRBJ1-2; D is unresolved. The V and J ends lost 0 bases and 5 bases respectively, with 14 bases between them. The CDR3 length is 15 residues. CDR1 is SGHRS and CDR2 is YFSETQ in the germline V gene.